Listed here are 9 T cell receptor beta chains from one sample, sequenced in a study of cytomegalovirus exposure and HLA in healthy donors. PCR employed 60 Vbeta and 13 Jbeta primers. Profiled with immunoSEQ multiplex PCR; TCRdb holds only in-frame clones, not every one. The table has about 93,000 clones, roughly 63% seen once. Sequencing input: PBMCs. All receptors derive from a boy aged 5-17 years in good health and CMV-seropositive.

The V gene is TRBV2, the J gene TRBJ1-6; 8 nucleotides line up with TRBD1. V dropped 6 bases and J dropped 7; count of bases not matched to a gene: 11. The length of the CDR3 is 16 residues. Germline CDR1 is SNHLY and CDR2 is FYNNEI. The CDR3 DNA sequence: TGTGCCAGCAGGCCCATACGACAGGGGACCAATTCACCCCTCCACTTT. It translates to CASRPIRQGTNSPLHF.

Only a few counts were recorded for this clone. The chain has TRBV11-2 and TRBJ1-4; 7 bases map to TRBD1. Germline CDR1 reads SGHAT; CDR2 reads FQNNGV. Trimming at V came to 1 base and at J to 5 bases, leaving 4 bases not matched to a gene. This CDR3 contains 15 residues. CDR3 bases: TGTGCCAGCAGCTTAGGTTTCAGGGGGAATGAAAAACTGTTTTTT. Its protein product is CASSLGFRGNEKLFF.

This chain joins TRBV5-6 and TRBJ1-2; 8 positions match TRBD1. The CDR3 is made up of 16 amino acids. Germline CDR1 reads SGHDT; CDR2 reads YYEEEE. V shed 0 bases and J 1 base; nucleotides not matched to a gene: 5. The CDR3 region has the DNA TGTGCCAGCAGCTTGGGTCCGACAGGGGATAACTATGGCTACACCTTC. The encoded protein is CASSLGPTGDNYGYTF.

Comments on this clone: An end of the junction differs from the germline gene, which may be a read error. This rearrangement joins TRBV7-7 to TRBJ2-5; 10 bases are a match to TRBD2. Germline-derived CDR1 and CDR2 are SSHAT and FNYEAQ (reference sequence). This CDR3 is built from 14 residues. CDR3 sequence: CASSLAGGQETQYF. For the CDR3, the DNA is TGTGCTAGCAGCTTAGCGGGGGGACAAGAGACCCAGTACTTC.

The chain carries TRBV29-1 and TRBJ2-7, with 12 positions matching TRBD1. Per the germline V gene, CDR1 is SQVTM and CDR2 is ANQGSEA. The V segment lost 4 bases and the J segment 6 bases; nucleotides outside the gene matches: 7. The length of the CDR3 is 14 residues. CDR3 DNA sequence: TGCAGCGTTGGGGGACAGGGGGCGTCCAGCGAGCAGTACTTC. It is translated as CSVGGQGASSEQYF.

The V call is TRBV27, the J call TRBJ1-2, with D maybe TRBD1 (6 bases). The CDR3 sequence is 15 residues long. The ends were cut back, 5 bases at V and 11 bases at J, with 24 bases in the middle. CDR1 is MNHEY, CDR2 SMNVEV, per germline (reference sequence). The CDR3 spells CASSQYPGTQWRYTF. The CDR3 nucleotides are TGTGCCAGCAGTCAATACCCCGGGACACAGTGGAGATACACCTTC.

This clone was observed once. V gene TRBV18 combines with J gene TRBJ1-1, with 7 bases that match TRBD1. The CDR3 has 15 amino acids. Germline assignment: CDR1 KGHSH and CDR2 LQKENI. Trimming took 4 bases from V and 0 from J; bases not matched to a gene: 5. CDR3 DNA: TGTGCCAGCTCACGGAGGGACAGCATGAACACTGAAGCTTTCTTT. Translation gives CASSRRDSMNTEAFF.

The V call is TRBV5-1, the J call TRBJ2-1, with D uncertain. V lost 1 base and J 8 bases, leaving 13 bases between the germline ends. Germline lookup yields CDR1 SGHRS and CDR2 YFSETQ. The CDR3 is made up of 14 amino acids. The CDR3 nucleotides are TGCGCCAGCAGCTTGTATAGCCTGCAACATGAGCAGTTCTTC. Translation: CASSLYSLQHEQFF. Full variable domain (remainder filled in from reference TRBV5-1 and TRBJ2-1): KAGVTQTPRYLIKTRGQQVTLSCSPISGHRSVSWYQQTPGQGLQFLFEYFSETQRNKGNFPGRFSGRQFSNSRSEMNVSTLELGDSALYLCASSLYSLQHEQFFGPGTRLTVL.

The chain has TRBV9 and TRBJ1-1, with TRBD1 identical over 11 bases. The CDR3 is 15 residues long. V was pared by 0 bases and J by 6 bases, with 4 bases of the junction left unmatched. Germline lookup yields CDR1 SGDLS and CDR2 YYNGEE. The CDR3 DNA sequence: TGTGCCAGCAGCGTAGGAGGGACAGGGGGATCTGAAGCTTTCTTT. It encodes CASSVGGTGGSEAFF.